This T cell receptor (beta chain) was captured by sequencing in a study of blood T cells in healthy people across ages. Study overall: When template switching was applied, about one barcoded beta molecule was captured per two T cells. Study conclusions and caveats: From one million sequenced T cells, diversity estimates were lower bounds.

Trimming removed 11 bases at V and 2 bases at J, with 16 bases between. This CDR3 has 14 amino acids. Germline-derived CDR1 and CDR2 are ENHRY and SYGVKD. The donors, aged roughly 6 to 95, were healthy Caucasians from Russia. Extractions gave at least 5 micrograms of total RNA per sample. A second PCR, run for roughly 7 to 12 cycles, used a sample-barcoded 5' primer plus a J-beta primer mix. TCRdb reanalysed the 5' RACE reads using MiXCR and keeps one entry per CDR3 protein. Of over a million distinct CDR3 sequences in the sample, about 43% were seen once. For this clonotype: The antigen is unknown.

The J gene is TRBJ1-3, the V gene TRBV10-3; D unresolved. This sequence was found in a woman under 30 in good health. Sequenced sample: blood. The CDR3 nucleotides are TGTGCCGCCGGAAGCGGCGGGACTGGAAACACCATATATTTT. Amino acid sequence: CAAGSGGTGNTIYF.